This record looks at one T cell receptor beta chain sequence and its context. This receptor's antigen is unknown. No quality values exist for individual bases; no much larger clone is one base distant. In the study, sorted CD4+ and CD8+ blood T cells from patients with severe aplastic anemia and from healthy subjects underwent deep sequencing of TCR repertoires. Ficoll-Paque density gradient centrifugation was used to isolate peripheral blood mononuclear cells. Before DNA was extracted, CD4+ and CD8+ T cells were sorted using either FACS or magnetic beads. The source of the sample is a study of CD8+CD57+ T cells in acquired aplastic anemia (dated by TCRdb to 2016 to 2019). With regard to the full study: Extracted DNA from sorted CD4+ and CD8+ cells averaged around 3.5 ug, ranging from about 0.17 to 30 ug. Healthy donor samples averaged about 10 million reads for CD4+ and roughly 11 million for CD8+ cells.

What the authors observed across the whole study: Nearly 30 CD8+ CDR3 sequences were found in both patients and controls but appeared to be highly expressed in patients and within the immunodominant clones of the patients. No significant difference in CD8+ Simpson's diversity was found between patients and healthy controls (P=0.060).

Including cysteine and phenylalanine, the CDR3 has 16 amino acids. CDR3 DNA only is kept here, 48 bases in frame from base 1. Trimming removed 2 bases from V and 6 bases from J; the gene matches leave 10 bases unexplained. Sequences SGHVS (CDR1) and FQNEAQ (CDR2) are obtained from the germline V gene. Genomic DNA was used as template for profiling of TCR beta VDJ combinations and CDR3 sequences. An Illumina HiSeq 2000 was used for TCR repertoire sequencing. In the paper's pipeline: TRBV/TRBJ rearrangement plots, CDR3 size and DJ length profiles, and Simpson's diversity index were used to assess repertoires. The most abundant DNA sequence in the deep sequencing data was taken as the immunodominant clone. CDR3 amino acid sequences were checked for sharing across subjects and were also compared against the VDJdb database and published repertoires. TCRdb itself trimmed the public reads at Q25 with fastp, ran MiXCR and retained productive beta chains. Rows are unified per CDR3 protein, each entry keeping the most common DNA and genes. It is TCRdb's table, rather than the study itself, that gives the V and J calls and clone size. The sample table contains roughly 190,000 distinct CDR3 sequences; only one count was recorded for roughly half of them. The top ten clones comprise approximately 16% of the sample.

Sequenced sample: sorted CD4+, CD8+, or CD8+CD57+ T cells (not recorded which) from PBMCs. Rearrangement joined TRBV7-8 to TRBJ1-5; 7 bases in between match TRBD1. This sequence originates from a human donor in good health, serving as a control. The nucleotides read TGTGCCAGCAGCTTAAACCGGGACAGTAGTGTTCAGCCCCAGCATTTT. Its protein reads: CASSLNRDSSVQPQHF.